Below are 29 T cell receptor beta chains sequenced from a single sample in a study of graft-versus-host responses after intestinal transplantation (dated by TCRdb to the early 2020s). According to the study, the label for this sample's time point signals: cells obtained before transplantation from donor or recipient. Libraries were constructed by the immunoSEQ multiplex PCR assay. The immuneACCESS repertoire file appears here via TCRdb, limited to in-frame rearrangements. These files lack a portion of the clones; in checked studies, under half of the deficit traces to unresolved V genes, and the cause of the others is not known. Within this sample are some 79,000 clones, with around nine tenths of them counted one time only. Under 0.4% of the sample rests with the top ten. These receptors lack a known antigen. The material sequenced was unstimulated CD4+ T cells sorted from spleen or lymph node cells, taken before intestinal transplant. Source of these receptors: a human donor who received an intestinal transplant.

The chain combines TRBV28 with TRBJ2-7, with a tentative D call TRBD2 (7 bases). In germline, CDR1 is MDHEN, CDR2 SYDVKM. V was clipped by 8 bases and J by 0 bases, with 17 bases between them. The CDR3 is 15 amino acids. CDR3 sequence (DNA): TGTGCCAGCCGAGGGGGGGACATTTTCTCCTACGAGCAGTACTTC. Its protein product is CASRGGDIFSYEQYF.

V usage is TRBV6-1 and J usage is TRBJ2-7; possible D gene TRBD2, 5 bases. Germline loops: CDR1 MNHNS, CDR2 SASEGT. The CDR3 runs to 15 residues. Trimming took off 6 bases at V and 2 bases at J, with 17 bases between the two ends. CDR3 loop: CASRTTTLVPYEQYF. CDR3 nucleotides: TGTGCCAGCAGGACGACTACTTTAGTTCCCTACGAGCAGTACTTC.

The CDR3 reads CASSFGGTNEKLFF. DNA of the CDR3: TGCGCCAGCAGCTTCGGGGGAACTAATGAAAAACTGTTTTTT. This sequence joins TRBV5-1 and TRBJ1-4; tentative D call: TRBD1 (5 bases). The CDR3 spans 14 residues. V lost 2 bases and J lost 1, with 6 bases in between. Germline-derived CDR1 and CDR2 are SGHRS and YFSETQ.

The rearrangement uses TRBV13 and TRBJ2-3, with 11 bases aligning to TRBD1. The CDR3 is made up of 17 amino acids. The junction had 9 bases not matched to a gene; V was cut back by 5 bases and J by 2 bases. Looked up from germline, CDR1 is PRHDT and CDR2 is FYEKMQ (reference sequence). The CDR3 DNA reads TGTGCCAGCAGCGGAGGACAGGGGGCCCAATCCACAGATACGCAGTATTTT. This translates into CASSGGQGAQSTDTQYF.

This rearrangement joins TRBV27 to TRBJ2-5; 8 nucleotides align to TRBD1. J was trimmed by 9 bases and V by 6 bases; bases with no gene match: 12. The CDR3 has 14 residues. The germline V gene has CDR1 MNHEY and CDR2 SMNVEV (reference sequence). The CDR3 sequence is CASSRTGLTAAQYF. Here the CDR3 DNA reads TGTGCCAGCAGCCGGACAGGGCTCACGGCGGCCCAGTACTTC.

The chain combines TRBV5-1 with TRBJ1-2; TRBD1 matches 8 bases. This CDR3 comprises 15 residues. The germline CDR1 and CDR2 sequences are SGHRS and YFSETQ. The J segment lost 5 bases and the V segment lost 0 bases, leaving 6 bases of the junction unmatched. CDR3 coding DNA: TGCGCCAGCAGCTTGGCAACCGACAGGGGTTATGGCTACACCTTC. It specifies CASSLATDRGYGYTF.

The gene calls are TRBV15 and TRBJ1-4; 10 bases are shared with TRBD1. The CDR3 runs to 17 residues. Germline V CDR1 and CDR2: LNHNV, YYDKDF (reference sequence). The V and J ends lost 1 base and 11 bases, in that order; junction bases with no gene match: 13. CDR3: CATSRGGITGTGEKLFF. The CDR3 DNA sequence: TGTGCCACCAGCAGAGGGGGGATTACTGGGACAGGGGAGAAACTGTTTTTT.

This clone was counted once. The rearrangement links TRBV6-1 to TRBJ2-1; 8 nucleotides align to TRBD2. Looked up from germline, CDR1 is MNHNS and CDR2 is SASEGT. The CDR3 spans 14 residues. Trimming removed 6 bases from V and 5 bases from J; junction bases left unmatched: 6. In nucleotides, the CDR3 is TGTGCCAGCAGAGAGCGGGAGCCGAACAATGAGCAGTTCTTC. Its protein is CASREREPNNEQFF.

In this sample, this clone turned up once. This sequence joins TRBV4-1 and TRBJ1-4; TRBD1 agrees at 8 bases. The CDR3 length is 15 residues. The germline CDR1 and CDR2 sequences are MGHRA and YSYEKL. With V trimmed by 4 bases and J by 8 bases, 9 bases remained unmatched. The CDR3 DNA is TGCGCCAGCAGCCGAGAGGACAGGGAAAGGGAAAAACTGTTTTTT. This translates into CASSREDREREKLFF.

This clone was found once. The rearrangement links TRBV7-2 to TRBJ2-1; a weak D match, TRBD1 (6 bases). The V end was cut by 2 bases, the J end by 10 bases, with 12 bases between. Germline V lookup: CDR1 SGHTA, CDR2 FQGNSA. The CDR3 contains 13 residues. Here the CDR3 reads CASSLSGGGEQFF. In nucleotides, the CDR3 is TGTGCCAGCAGCTTATCGGGTGGGGGCGAGCAGTTCTTC.

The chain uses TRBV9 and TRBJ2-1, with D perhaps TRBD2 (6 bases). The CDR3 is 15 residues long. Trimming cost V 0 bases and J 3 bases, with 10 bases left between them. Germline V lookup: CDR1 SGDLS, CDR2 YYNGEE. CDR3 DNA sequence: TGTGCCAGCAGCGTAGCGGGACTGGGCTACAATGAGCAGTTCTTC. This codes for CASSVAGLGYNEQFF.

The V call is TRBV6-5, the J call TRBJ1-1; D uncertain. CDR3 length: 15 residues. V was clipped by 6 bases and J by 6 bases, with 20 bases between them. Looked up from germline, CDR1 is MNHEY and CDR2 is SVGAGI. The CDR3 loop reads CASSQSTEIGPEAFF. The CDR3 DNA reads TGTGCCAGCAGCCAATCGACTGAGATTGGCCCTGAAGCTTTCTTT.

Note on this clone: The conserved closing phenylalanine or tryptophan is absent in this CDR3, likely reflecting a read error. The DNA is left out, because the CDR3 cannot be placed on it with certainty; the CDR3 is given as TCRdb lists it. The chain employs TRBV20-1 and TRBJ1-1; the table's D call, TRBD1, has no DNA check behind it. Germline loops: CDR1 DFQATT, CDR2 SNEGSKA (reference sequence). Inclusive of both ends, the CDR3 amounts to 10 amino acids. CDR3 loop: CSAADRGGLV.

Written as DNA, the CDR3 is TGTGCCAGCAGGATAGACAGGGACGGCACTGAAGCTTTCTTT. Translation gives CASRIDRDGTEAFF. J is TRBJ1-1 and V is TRBV6-1; 7 nucleotides line up with TRBD1. Germline V lookup: CDR1 MNHNS, CDR2 SASEGT. V dropped 6 bases and J dropped 4; count of bases not matched to a gene: 8. The CDR3 totals 14 residues.

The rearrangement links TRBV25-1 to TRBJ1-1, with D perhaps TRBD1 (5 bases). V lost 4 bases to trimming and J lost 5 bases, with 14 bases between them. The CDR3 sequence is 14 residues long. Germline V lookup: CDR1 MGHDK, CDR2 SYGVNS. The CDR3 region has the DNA TGTGCCAGCAGTGCGAGAGCAGGGCGGACTGAAGCTTTCTTT. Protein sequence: CASSARAGRTEAFF. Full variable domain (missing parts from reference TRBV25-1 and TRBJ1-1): EADIYQTPRYLVIGTGKKITLECSQTMGHDKMYWYQQDPGMELHLIHYSYGVNSTEKGDLSSESTVSRIRTEHFPLTLESARPSHTSQYLCASSARAGRTEAFFGQGTRLTVV.

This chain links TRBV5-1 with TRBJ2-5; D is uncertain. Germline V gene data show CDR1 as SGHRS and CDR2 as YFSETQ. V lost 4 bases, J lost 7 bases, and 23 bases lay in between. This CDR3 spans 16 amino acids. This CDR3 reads CASSDRRGELKRTQYF. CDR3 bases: TGCGCCAGCAGCGACCGAAGAGGAGAACTCAAGAGGACCCAGTACTTC. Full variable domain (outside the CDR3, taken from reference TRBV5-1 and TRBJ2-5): KAGVTQTPRYLIKTRGQQVTLSCSPISGHRSVSWYQQTPGQGLQFLFEYFSETQRNKGNFPGRFSGRQFSNSRSEMNVSTLELGDSALYLCASSDRRGELKRTQYFGPGTRLLVL.

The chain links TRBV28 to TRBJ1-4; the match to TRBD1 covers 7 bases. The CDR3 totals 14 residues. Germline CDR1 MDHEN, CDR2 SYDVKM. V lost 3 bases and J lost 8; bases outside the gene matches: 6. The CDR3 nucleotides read TGTGCCAGCAGTTTCGACAGGGAAGGAGAAAAACTGTTTTTT. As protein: CASSFDREGEKLFF.

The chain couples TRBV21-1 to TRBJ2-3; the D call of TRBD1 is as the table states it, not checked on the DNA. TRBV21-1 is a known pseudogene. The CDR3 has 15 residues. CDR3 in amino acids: CASSEQGALTDTQYF. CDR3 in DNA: TGTGCCAGCAGCGAACAGGGGGCGCTCACAGATACGCAGTATTTT.

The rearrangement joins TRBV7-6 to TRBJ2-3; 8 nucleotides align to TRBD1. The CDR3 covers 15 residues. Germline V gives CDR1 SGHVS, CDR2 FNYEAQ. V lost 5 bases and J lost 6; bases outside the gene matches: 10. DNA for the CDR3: TGTGCCAGCAGCACTATGGACAGGGTGGGGGATACGCAGTATTTT. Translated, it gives CASSTMDRVGDTQYF.

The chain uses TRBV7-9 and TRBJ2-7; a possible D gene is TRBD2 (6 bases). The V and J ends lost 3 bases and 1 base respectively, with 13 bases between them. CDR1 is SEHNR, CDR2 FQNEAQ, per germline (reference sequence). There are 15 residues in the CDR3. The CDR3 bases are TGTGCCAGCAGCTTGGGAGCTAGCGTTTCCTACGAGCAGTACTTC. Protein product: CASSLGASVSYEQYF.

The CDR3 spells CATSEDRVGGYTF. In nucleotides, the CDR3 is TGTGCCACCAGCGAGGACAGGGTCGGCGGCTACACCTTC. The chain employs TRBV15 and TRBJ1-2; 8 bases map to TRBD1. With V trimmed by 5 bases and J by 8 bases, 7 bases remained unmatched. The CDR3 covers 13 residues. Germline CDR1 reads LNHNV; CDR2 reads YYDKDF (reference sequence).

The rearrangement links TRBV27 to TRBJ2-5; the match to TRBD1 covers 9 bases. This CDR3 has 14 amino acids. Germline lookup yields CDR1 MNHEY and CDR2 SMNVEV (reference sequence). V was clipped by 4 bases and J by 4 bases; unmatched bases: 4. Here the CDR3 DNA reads TGTGCCAGCAGTTCAGGGACAGGGCCAGAGACCCAGTACTTC. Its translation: CASSSGTGPETQYF.

CDR3 sequence (DNA): TGCAGCGTTGGGGGAGGGCCCGGCTATGGCTACACCTTC. Translating it yields CSVGGGPGYGYTF. The chain employs TRBV29-1 and TRBJ1-2; no definite D call. The CDR3 sequence is 13 residues long. CDR1 SQVTM and CDR2 ANQGSEA come from the germline V gene. Trimming pared 4 bases from V and 4 bases from J, leaving 13 bases between.

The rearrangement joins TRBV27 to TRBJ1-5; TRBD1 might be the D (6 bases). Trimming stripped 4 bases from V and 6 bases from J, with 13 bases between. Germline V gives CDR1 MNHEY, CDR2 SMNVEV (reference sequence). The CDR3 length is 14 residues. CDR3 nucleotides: TGTGCCAGCAGTTCACAGGGCTGGCGTCAGCCCCAGCATTTT. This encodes CASSSQGWRQPQHF.

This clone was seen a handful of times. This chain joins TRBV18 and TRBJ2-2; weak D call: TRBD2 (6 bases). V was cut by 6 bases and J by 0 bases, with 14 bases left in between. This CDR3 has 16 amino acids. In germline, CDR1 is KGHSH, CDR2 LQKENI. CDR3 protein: CASSLSTSSNTGELFF. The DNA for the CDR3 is TGTGCCAGCTCTCTCAGTACTAGCTCGAACACCGGGGAGCTGTTTTTT.

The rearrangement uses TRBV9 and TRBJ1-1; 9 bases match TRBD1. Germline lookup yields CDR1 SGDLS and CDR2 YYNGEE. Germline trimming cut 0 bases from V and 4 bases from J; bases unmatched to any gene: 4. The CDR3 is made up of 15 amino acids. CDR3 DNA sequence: TGTGCCAGCAGCGTAGCGGGACAGGGTGGCACTGAAGCTTTCTTT. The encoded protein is CASSVAGQGGTEAFF.

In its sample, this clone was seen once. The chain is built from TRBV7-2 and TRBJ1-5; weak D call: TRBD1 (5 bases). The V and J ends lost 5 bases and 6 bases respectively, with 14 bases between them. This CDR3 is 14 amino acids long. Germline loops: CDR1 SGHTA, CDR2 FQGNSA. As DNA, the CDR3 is TGTGCCAGCAGCCCCGGGCAGGGTAGTCAGCCCCAGCATTTT. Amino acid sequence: CASSPGQGSQPQHF. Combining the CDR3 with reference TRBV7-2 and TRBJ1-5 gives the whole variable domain GAGVSQSPSNKVTEKGKDVELRCDPISGHTALYWYRQSLGQGLEFLIYFQGNSAPDKSGLPSDRFSAERTGGSVSTLTIQRTQQEDSAVYLCASSPGQGSQPQHFGDGTRLSIL.

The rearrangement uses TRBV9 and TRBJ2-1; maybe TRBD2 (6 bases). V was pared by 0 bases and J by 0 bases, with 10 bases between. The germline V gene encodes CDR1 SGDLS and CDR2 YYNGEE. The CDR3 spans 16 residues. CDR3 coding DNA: TGTGCCAGCAGCGTAGCGGCGGGGAGCTCCTACAATGAGCAGTTCTTC. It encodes CASSVAAGSSYNEQFF.

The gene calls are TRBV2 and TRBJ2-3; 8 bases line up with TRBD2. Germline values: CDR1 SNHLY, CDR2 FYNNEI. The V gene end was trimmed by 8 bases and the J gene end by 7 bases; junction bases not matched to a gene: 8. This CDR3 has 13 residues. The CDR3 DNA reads TGTGCCAGCCGGGAGGGGGAGTCGAATACGCAGTATTTT. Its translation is CASREGESNTQYF.